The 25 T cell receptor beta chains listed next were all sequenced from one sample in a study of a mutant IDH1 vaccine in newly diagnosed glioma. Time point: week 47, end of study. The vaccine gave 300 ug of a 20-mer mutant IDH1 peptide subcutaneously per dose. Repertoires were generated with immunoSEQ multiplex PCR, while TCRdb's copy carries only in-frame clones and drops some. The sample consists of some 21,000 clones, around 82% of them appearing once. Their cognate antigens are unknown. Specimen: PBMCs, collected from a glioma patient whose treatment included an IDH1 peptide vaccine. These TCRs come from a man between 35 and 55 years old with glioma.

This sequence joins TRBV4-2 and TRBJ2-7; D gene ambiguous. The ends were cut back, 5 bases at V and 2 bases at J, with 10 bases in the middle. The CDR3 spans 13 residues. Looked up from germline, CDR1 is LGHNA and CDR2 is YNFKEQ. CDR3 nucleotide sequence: TGTGCCAGCAGCGAAGGATACCCCTACGAGCAGTACTTC. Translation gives CASSEGYPYEQYF.

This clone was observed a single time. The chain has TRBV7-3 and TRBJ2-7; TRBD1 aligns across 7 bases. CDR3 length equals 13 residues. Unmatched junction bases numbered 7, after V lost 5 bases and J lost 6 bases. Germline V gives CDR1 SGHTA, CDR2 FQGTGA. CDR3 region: CASSGDRVGEQYF. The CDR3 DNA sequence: TGTGCCAGCAGCGGCGACAGGGTGGGCGAGCAGTACTTC.

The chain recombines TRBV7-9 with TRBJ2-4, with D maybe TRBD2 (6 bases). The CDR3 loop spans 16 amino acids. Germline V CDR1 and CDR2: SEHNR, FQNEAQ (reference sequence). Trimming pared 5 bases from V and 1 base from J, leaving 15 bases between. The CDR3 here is CASSVGAGTAKNIQYF. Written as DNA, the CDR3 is TGTGCCAGCAGCGTCGGGGCGGGGACGGCCAAAAACATTCAGTACTTC. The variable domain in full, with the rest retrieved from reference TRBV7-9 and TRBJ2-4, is DTGVSQNPRHKITKRGQNVTFRCDPISEHNRLYWYRQTLGQGPEFLTYFQNEAQLEKSRLLSDRFSAERPKGSFSTLEIQRTEQGDSAMYLCASSVGAGTAKNIQYFGAGTRLSVL.

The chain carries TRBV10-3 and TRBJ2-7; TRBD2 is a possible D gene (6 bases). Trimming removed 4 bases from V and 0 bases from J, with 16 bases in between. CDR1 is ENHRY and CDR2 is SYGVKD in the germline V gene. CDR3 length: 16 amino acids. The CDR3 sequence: CAISGLGGGSSYEQYF. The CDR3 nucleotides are TGTGCCATCAGTGGCCTGGGGGGAGGCAGCTCCTACGAGCAGTACTTC.

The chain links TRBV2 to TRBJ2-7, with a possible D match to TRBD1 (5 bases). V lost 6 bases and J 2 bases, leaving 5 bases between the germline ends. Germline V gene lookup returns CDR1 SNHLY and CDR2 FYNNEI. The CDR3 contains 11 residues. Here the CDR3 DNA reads TGTGCCAGCAGAGGGGCCTACGAGCAGTACTTC. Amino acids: CASRGAYEQYF.

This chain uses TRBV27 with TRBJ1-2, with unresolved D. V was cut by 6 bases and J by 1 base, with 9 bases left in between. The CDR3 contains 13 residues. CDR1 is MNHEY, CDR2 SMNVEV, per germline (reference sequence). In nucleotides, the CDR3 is TGTGCCAGCAGGCGGACTGATAACTATGGCTACACCTTC. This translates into CASRRTDNYGYTF.

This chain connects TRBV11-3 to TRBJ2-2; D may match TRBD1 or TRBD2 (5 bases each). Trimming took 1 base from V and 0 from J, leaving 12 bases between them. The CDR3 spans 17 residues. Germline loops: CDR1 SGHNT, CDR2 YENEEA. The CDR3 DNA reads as TGTGCCAGCAGCTTAGGTGGGGGAACAGCGAACACCGGGGAGCTGTTTTTT. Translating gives CASSLGGGTANTGELFF.

CDR3 amino acids: CASGSTDSGANVLTF. DNA of the CDR3: TGTGCCAGTGGGAGCACAGACTCTGGGGCCAACGTCCTGACTTTC. The rearrangement links TRBV7-2 to TRBJ2-6, with a possible D match to TRBD2 (5 bases). Germline assignment: CDR1 SGHTA and CDR2 FQGNSA. The CDR3 sequence is 15 residues long. Trimming left V 9 bases short and J 0 bases short, with 12 bases between.

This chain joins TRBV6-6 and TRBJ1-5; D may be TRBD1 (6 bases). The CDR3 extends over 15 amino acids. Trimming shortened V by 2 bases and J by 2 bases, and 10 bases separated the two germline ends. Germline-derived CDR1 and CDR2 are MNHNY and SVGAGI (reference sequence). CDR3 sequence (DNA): TGTGCCAGCAGTTACAAGACAGGTGGCAATCAGCCCCAGCATTTT. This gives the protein CASSYKTGGNQPQHF.

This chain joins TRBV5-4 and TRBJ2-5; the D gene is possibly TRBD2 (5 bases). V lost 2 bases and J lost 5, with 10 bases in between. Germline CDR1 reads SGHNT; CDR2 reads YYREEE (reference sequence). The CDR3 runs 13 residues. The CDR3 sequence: CASSFVRGETQYF. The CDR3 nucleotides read TGTGCCAGCAGCTTTGTACGGGGTGAGACCCAGTACTTC.

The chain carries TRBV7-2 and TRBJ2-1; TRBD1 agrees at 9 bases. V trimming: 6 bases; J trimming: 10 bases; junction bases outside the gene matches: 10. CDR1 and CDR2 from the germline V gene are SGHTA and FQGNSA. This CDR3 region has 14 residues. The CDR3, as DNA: TGTGCCAGCAGTTCCGGGACAGGGATAGGGGAGCAGTTCTTC. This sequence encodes CASSSGTGIGEQFF.

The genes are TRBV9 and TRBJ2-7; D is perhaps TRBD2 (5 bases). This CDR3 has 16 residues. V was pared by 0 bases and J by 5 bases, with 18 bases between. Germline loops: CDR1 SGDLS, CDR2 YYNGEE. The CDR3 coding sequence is TGTGCCAGCAGCGTAGTTGGTGGGAGAGGCTTGGACGAGCAGTACTTC. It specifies CASSVVGGRGLDEQYF.

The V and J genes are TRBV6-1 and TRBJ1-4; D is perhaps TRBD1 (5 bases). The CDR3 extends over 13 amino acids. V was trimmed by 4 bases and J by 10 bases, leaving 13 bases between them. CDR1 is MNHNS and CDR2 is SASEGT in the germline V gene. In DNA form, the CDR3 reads TGTGCCAGCAGTGGGGACTATAGGGTAAAACTGTTTTTT. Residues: CASSGDYRVKLFF.

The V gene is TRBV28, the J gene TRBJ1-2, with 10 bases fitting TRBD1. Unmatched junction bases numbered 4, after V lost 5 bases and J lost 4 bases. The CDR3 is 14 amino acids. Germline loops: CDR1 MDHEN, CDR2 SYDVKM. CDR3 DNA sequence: TGTGCCAGCAGTCGACAGGGGGCTCCCTATGGCTACACCTTC. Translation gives CASSRQGAPYGYTF.

CDR3: CASRKDGNSGNTIYF. The CDR3 nucleotides are TGTGCCAGCAGAAAGGACGGGAACTCTGGAAACACCATATATTTT. The V and J genes are TRBV6-5 and TRBJ1-3, with no clear D. The germline V and J ends were trimmed by 6 bases and 0 bases, with 12 bases remaining between them. CDR3 length equals 15 residues. The germline V gene has CDR1 MNHEY and CDR2 SVGAGI.

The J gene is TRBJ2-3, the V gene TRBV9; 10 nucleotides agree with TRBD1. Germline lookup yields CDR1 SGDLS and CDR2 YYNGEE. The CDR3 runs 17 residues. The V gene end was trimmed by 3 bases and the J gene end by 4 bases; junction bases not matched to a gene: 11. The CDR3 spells CASSGTTGTGVADTQYF. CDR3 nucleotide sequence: TGTGCCAGCAGCGGAACTACCGGGACAGGGGTAGCAGATACGCAGTATTTT.

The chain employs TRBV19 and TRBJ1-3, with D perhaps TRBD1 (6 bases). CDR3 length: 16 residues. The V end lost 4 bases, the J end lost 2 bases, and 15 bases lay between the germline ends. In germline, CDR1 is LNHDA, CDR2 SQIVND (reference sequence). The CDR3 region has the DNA TGTGCCAGTAGTAAGGGGGGACCAAAGGCTGGAAACACCATATATTTT. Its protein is CASSKGGPKAGNTIYF.

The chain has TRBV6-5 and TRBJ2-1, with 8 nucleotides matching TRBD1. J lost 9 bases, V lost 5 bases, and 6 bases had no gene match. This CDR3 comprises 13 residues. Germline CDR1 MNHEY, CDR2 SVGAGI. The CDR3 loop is CASSGQGGSEQFF. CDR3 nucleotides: TGTGCCAGCAGTGGACAGGGTGGTAGTGAGCAGTTCTTC.

The CDR3, as DNA: TGTGCCATCAGTGAGGGCAGCGGGAGGGCTGAGCAGTTCTTC. Amino acid sequence: CAISEGSGRAEQFF. The chain recombines TRBV10-3 with TRBJ2-1; TRBD2 aligns across 10 bases. The germline CDR1 and CDR2 sequences are ENHRY and SYGVKD. The CDR3 runs to 14 residues. J was trimmed by 9 bases and V by 2 bases; bases with no gene match: 4.

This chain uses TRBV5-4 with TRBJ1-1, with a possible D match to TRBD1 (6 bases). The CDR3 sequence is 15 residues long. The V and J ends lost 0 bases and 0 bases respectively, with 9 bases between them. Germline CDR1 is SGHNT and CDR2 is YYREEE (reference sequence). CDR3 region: CASSLGGTLNTEAFF. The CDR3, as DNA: TGTGCCAGCAGCTTGGGAGGGACACTGAACACTGAAGCTTTCTTT.

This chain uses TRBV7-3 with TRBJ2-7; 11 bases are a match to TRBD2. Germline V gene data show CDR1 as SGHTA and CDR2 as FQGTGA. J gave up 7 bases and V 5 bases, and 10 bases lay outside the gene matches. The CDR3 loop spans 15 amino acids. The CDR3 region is CASSPQLAGAGEQYF. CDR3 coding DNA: TGTGCCAGCAGCCCCCAACTAGCGGGAGCGGGAGAGCAGTACTTC. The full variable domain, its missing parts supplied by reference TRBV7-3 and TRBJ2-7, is GAGVSQTPSNKVTEKGKYVELRCDPISGHTALYWYRQSLGQGPEFLIYFQGTGAADDSGLPNDRFFAVRPEGSVSTLKIQRTERGDSAVYLCASSPQLAGAGEQYFGPGTRLTVT.

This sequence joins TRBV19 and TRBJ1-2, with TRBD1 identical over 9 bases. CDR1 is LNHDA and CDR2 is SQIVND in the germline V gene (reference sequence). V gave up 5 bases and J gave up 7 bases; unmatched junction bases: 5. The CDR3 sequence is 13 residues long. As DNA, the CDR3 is TGTGCCAGTAGTCAGCAGGGACAGGGTGGCTACACCTTC. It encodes CASSQQGQGGYTF.

CDR3: CASSLVHEVSPLHF. The CDR3 coding sequence is TGTGCCAGCAGCTTGGTACATGAGGTTTCACCCCTCCACTTT. The gene calls are TRBV5-5 and TRBJ1-6; no firm D call. The CDR3 runs 14 residues. Trimming pared 0 bases from V and 9 bases from J, leaving 10 bases between. Germline CDR1 and CDR2: SGHKS and YYEKEE (reference sequence).

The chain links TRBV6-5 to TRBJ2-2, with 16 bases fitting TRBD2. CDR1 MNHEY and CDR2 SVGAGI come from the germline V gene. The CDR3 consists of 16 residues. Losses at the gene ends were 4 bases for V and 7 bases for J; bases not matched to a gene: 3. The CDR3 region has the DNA TGTGCCAGCAGTTCGGGACTAGCGGGAGGGTTCGGGGAGCTGTTTTTT. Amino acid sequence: CASSSGLAGGFGELFF.

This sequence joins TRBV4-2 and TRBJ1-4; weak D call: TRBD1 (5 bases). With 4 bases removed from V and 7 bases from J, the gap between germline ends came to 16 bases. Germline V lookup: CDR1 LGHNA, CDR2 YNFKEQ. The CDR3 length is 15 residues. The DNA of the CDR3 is TGTGCCAGCAGCCGGGAGCACAGGAGGGGTGAAAAACTGTTTTTT. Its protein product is CASSREHRRGEKLFF.